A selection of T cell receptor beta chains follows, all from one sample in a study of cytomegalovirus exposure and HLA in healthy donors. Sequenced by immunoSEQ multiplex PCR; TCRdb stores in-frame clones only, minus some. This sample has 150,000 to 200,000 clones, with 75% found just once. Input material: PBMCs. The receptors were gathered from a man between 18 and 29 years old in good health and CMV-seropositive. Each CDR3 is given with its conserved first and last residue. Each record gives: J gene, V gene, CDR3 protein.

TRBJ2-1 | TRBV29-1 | CSVEDLRSGRVDEQFF
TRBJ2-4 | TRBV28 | CASSRLPGGRAKNIQYF
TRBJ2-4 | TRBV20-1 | CSAQGENIQYF
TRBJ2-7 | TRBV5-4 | CASSFRLAGRYYEQYF
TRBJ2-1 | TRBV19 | CASSIEGTGLNEQFF
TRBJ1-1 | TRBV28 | CASSIDRVMNTEAFF
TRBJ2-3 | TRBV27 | CASSAGALRTDTQYF
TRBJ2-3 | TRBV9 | CASSAIRDTHTDTQYF
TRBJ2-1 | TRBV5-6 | CASSPGRPSLTLLDEQFF
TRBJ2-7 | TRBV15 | CATSRDRDSQGAHEQYF
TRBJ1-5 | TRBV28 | CASSPGTGLRGQPQHF
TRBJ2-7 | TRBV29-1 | CSVEGIVTSGTSMGEQYF
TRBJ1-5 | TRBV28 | CASSFPSVRRRNQPQHF
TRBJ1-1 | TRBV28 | CASCDEVRVTEAFF
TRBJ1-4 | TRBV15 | CASGPGTGGEKLFF
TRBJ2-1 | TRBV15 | CATSREKLLNEQFF
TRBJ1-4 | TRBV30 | CAWLGQTSTNEKLFF
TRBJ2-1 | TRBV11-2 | CASSLPPGQGTIRNNEQFF